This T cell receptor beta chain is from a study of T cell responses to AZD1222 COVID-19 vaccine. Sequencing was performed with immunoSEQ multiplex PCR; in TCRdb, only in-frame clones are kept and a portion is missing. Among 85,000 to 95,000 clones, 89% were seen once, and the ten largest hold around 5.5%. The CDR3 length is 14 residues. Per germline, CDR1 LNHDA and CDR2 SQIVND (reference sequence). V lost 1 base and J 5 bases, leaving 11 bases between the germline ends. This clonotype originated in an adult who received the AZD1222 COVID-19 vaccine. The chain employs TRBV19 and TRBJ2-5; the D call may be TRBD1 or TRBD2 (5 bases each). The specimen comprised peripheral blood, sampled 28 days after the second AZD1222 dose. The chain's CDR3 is CASSIGGYSETQYF. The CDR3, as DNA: TGTGCCAGTAGTATAGGGGGGTACTCGGAGACCCAGTACTTC.